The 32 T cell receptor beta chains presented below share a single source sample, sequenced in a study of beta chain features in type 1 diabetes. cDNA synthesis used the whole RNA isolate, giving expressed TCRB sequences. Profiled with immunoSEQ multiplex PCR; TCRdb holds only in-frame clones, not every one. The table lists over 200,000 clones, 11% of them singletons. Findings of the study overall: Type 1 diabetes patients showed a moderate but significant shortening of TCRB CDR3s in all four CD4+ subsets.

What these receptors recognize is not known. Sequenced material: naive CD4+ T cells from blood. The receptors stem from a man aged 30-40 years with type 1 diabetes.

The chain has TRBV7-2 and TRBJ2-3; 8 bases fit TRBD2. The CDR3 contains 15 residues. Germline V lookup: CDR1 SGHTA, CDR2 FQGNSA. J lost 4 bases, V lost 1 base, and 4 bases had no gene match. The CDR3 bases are TGTGCCAGCAGCTTAGGCGGGGGGTCCGCAGATACGCAGTATTTT. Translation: CASSLGGGSADTQYF.

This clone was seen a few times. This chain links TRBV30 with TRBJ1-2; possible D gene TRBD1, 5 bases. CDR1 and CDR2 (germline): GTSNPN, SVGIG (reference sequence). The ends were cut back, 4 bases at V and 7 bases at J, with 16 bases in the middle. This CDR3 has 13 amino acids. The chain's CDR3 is CAWNSGGEFGYTF. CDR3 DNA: TGTGCCTGGAACTCCGGGGGAGAATTTGGCTACACCTTC.

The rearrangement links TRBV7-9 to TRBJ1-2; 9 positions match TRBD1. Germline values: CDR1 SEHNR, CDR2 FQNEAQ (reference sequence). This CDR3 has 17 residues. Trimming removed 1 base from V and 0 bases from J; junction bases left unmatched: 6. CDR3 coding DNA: TGTGCCAGCAGCTTAGACCTCCGACAGGGGGCTAACTATGGCTACACCTTC. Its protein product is CASSLDLRQGANYGYTF.

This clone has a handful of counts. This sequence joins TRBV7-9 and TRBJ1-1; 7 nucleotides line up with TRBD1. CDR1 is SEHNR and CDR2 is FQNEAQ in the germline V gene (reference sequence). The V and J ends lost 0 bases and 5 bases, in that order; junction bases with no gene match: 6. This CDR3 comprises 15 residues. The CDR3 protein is CASSLAGQLGTEAFF. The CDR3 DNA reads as TGTGCCAGCAGCTTAGCGGGACAGCTAGGAACTGAAGCTTTCTTT.

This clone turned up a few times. The CDR3, as DNA: TGCGCCAGCAGCTTTACAGGGGACACTGAAGCTTTCTTT. This translates into CASSFTGDTEAFF. The rearrangement links TRBV5-1 to TRBJ1-1; TRBD1 matches at 7 bases. V trimming: 2 bases; J trimming: 3 bases; junction bases outside the gene matches: 1. CDR3 length: 13 residues. The germline V gene encodes CDR1 SGHRS and CDR2 YFSETQ.

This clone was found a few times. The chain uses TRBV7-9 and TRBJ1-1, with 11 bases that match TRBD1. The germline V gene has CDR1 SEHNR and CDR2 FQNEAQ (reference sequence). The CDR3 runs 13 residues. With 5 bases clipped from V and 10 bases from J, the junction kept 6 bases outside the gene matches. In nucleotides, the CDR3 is TGTGCCAGCAGCCCAGGGACAGGGGGTGTAGCTTTCTTT. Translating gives CASSPGTGGVAFF.

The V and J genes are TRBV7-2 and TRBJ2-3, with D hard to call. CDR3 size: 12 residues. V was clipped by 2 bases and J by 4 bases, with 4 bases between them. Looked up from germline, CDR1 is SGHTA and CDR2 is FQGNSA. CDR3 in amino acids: CASSLLADTQYF. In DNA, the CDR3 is TGTGCCAGCAGCTTACTAGCAGATACGCAGTATTTT.

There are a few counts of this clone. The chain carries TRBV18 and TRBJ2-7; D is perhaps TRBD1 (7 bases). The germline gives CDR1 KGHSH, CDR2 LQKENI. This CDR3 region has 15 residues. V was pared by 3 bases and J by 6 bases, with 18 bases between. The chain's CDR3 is CASSPVRDSFGEQYF. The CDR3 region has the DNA TGTGCCAGCTCACCGGTGCGGGACAGTTTCGGCGAGCAGTACTTC.

CDR3 region: CASSSRRDRGRTEAFF. The CDR3 region has the DNA TGTGCCAGCAGCTCCCGGAGGGACAGGGGGCGAACTGAAGCTTTCTTT. The chain couples TRBV7-2 to TRBJ1-1; TRBD1 agrees at 12 bases. The germline V gene encodes CDR1 SGHTA and CDR2 FQGNSA. The V gene end was trimmed by 4 bases and the J gene end by 5 bases; junction bases not matched to a gene: 8. The CDR3 is 16 amino acids.

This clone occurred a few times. This CDR3 reads CSVAPQGQDYEQYF. Here the CDR3 DNA reads TGCAGCGTTGCACCACAGGGCCAGGACTACGAGCAGTACTTC. The chain links TRBV29-1 to TRBJ2-7, with D possibly being TRBD1 (6 bases). There are 14 residues in the CDR3. V lost 4 bases, J lost 3 bases, and 16 bases lay in between. Germline loops: CDR1 SQVTM, CDR2 ANQGSEA.

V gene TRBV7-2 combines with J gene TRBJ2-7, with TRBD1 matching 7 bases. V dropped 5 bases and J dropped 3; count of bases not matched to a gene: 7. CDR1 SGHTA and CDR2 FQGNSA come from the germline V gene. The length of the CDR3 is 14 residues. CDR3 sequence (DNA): TGTGCCAGCAGCCTAGACAGGGAGAGCTACGAGCAGTACTTC. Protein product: CASSLDRESYEQYF.

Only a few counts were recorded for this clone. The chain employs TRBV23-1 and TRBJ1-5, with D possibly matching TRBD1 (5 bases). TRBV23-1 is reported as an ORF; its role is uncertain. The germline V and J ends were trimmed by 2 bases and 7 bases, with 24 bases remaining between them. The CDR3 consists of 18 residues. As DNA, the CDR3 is TGCGCCAGCAGTCAAGAAGGACGGACCTGGCAGGGAGGACAGCCCCAGCATTTT. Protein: CASSQEGRTWQGGQPQHF.

CDR3 residues: CASSSPLGTGVETQYF. The CDR3 nucleotides are TGCGCCAGCAGCTCTCCTCTCGGGACAGGGGTAGAGACCCAGTACTTC. The chain uses TRBV5-1 and TRBJ2-5; 10 nucleotides align to TRBD1. Unmatched junction bases numbered 9, after V lost 3 bases and J lost 4 bases. The CDR3 runs to 16 residues. The germline V gene encodes CDR1 SGHRS and CDR2 YFSETQ.

The CDR3: CASSLRTGASGELFF. The CDR3 DNA is TGTGCCAGCAGCTTGCGGACAGGGGCGTCCGGGGAGCTGTTTTTT. The chain is built from TRBV5-4 and TRBJ2-2, with TRBD1 matching 9 bases. The CDR3 consists of 15 residues. With V trimmed by 1 base and J by 6 bases, 4 bases remained unmatched. Germline-derived CDR1 and CDR2 are SGHNT and YYREEE (reference sequence).

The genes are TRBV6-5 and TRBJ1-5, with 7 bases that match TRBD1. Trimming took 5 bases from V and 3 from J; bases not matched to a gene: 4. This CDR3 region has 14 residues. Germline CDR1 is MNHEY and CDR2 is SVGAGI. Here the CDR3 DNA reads TGTGCCAGCAGTACCACAGGGGTCAATCAGCCCCAGCATTTT. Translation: CASSTTGVNQPQHF.

The CDR3 region has the DNA TGTGCCATCAGAGCAGGGACAGGGAGTACCTACGAGCAGTACTTC. Its protein product is CAIRAGTGSTYEQYF. The chain employs TRBV10-3 and TRBJ2-7, with 9 bases aligning to TRBD1. With V trimmed by 6 bases and J by 2 bases, 8 bases remained unmatched. Germline loops: CDR1 ENHRY, CDR2 SYGVKD. The CDR3 covers 15 residues.

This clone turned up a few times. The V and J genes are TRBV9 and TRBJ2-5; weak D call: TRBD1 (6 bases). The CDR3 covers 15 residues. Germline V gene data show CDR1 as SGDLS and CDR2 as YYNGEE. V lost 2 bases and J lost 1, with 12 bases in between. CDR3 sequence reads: CASSVTQGIQETQYF. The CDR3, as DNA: TGTGCCAGCAGCGTCACACAGGGTATCCAAGAGACCCAGTACTTC.

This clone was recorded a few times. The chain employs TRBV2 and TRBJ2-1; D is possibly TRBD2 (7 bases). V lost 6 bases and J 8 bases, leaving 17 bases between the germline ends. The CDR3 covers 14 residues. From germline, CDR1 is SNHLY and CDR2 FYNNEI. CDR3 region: CASRVRGGMYEQFF. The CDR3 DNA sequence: TGTGCCAGCAGGGTGAGGGGGGGCATGTATGAGCAGTTCTTC.

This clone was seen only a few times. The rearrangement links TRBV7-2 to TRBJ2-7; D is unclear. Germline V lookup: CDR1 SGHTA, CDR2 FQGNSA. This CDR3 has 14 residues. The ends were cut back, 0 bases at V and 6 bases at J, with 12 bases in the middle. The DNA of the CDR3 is TGTGCCAGCAGCTTAGCCCATCCCTCCGGCGAGCAGTACTTC. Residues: CASSLAHPSGEQYF.

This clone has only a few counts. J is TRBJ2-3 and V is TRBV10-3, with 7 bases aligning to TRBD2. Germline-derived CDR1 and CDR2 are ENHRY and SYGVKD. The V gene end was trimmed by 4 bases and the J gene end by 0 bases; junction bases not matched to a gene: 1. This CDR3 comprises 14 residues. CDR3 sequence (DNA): TGTGCCATCAGTGCGGGGGGTAGCACAGATACGCAGTATTTT. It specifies CAISAGGSTDTQYF.

CDR3 amino acids: CASQTGWKETQYF. Here the CDR3 DNA reads TGTGCCAGCCAGACAGGGTGGAAAGAGACCCAGTACTTC. The chain recombines TRBV6-1 with TRBJ2-5; 7 bases match TRBD1. Losses at the gene ends were 8 bases for V and 3 bases for J; bases not matched to a gene: 6. The CDR3 is made up of 13 amino acids. Germline V gives CDR1 MNHNS, CDR2 SASEGT.

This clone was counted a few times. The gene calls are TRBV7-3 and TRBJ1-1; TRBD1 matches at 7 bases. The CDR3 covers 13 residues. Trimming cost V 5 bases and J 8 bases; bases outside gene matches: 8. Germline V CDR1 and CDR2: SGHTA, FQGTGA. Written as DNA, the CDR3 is TGTGCCAGCAGCGAGAATCCGGGACAGGAAGCTTTCTTT. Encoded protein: CASSENPGQEAFF.

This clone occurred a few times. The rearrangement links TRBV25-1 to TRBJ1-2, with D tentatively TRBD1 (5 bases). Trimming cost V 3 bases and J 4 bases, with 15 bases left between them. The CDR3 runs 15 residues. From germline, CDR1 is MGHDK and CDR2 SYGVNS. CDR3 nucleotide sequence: TGTGCCAGCAGTGAGCCGGGGGAGCGCCTCTATGGCTACACCTTC. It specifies CASSEPGERLYGYTF.

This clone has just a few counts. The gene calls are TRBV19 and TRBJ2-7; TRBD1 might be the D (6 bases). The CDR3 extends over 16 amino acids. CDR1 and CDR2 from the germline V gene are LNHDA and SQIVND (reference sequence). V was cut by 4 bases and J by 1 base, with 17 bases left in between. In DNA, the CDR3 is TGTGCCAGTAGTAGAGAGGGACATCAGGGTTCCTACGAGCAGTACTTC. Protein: CASSREGHQGSYEQYF.

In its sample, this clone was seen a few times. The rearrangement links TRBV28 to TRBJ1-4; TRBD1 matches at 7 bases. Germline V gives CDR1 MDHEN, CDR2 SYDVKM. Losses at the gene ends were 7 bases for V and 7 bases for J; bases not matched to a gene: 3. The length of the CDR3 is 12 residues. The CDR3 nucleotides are TGTGCCAGCAAGGGGACAGCTGAAAAACTGTTTTTT. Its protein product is CASKGTAEKLFF.

The DNA for the CDR3 is TGTGCCAGCAGCCTGAATAGGGGTGAGACCCAGTACTTC. Its translation: CASSLNRGETQYF. The V and J genes are TRBV5-4 and TRBJ2-5, with D possibly TRBD1 on 5 matching bases. Germline CDR1 SGHNT, CDR2 YYREEE (reference sequence). V was trimmed by 4 bases and J by 5 bases, leaving 12 bases between them. This CDR3 region has 13 residues.

The CDR3 region is CASSSGQLAKNIQYF. Here the CDR3 DNA reads TGCGCCAGCAGCTCGGGACAGCTAGCCAAAAACATTCAGTACTTC. The chain uses TRBV5-1 and TRBJ2-4, with TRBD1 matching 7 bases. This CDR3 is 15 amino acids long. The germline CDR1 and CDR2 sequences are SGHRS and YFSETQ. The V gene end was trimmed by 3 bases and the J gene end by 0 bases; junction bases not matched to a gene: 3.

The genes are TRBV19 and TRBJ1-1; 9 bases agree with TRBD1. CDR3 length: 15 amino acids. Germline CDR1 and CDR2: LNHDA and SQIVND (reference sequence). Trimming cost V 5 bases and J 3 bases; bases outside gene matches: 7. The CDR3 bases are TGTGCCAGTAGTGCCTCACAGGGGGCCTACACTGAAGCTTTCTTT. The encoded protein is CASSASQGAYTEAFF.

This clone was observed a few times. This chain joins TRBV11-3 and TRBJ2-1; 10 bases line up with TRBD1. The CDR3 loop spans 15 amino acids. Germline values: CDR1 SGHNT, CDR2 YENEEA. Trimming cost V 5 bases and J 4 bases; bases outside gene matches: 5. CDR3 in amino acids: CASSLTGGAYNEQFF. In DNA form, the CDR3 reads TGTGCCAGCAGCCTGACAGGGGGCGCGTACAATGAGCAGTTCTTC.

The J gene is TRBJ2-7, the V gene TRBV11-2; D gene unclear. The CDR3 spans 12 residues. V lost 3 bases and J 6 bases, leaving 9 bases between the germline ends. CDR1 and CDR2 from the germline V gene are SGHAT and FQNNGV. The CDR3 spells CASSFQSSEQYF. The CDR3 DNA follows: TGTGCCAGCAGCTTCCAATCATCCGAGCAGTACTTC.

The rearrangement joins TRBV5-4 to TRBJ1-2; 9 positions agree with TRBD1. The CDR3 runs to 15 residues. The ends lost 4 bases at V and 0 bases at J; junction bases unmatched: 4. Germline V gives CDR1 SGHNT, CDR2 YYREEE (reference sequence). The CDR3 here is CASSLWTGANYGYTF. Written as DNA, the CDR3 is TGTGCCAGCAGCCTGTGGACAGGGGCTAACTATGGCTACACCTTC.

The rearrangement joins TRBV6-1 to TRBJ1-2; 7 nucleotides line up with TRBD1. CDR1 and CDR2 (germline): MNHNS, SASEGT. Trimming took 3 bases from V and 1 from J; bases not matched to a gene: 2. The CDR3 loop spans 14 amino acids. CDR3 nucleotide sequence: TGTGCCAGCAGTGACCGGGACAGTAACTATGGCTACACCTTC. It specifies CASSDRDSNYGYTF.